The text below deals with one T cell receptor (beta chain). This entry is derived from a study of blood T cell repertoires in COVID-19. In the study overall: Researchers got acute and convalescent COVID-19 samples from the United States, Italy and Spain.

Trimming took 1 base from V and 6 from J, leaving 6 bases between them. The CDR3 has 13 amino acids. Germline V CDR1 and CDR2: ENHRY, SYGVKD. Original data processing: Amplifying reference gene primers gave estimates of nucleated cell counts. Clones were sequenced by immunoSEQ multiplex PCR, and TCRdb holds only the in-frame ones, with some missing. The D gene and trimming were derived from the DNA, and the V and J assignments and clone size from that table. Of over 100,000 clones listed, around three quarters are singletons. The chain uses TRBV10-3 and TRBJ2-2; unclear D gene. The TCR was taken from a man in his sixties with active or convalescent COVID-19. The sample was peripheral blood. Here the CDR3 reads CAISEFRAGELFF. As DNA, the CDR3 is TGTGCCATCAGTGAGTTTAGAGCCGGGGAGCTGTTTTTT.